This entry lists 9 T cell receptor beta chains sequenced from one sample in a study of blood T cell repertoires in COVID-19. Method: immunoSEQ multiplex PCR; TCRdb's copy keeps in-frame clones and lacks some. Of more than 50,000 clones listed, 90% are singletons. What was sequenced was peripheral blood. These receptor sequences come from a man in his 60s with active COVID-19.

This chain joins TRBV7-6 and TRBJ2-2; the D gene is possibly TRBD1 (6 bases). The V and J ends lost 5 bases and 2 bases respectively, with 12 bases between them. This CDR3 spans 15 amino acids. Per germline, CDR1 SGHVS and CDR2 FNYEAQ. The CDR3 region has the DNA TGTGCCAGCAGCGTCCGGGACACTAACACCGGGGAGCTGTTTTTT. Amino acids: CASSVRDTNTGELFF. Complete variable domain (other parts from reference TRBV7-6 and TRBJ2-2): GAGVSQSPRYKVTKRGQDVALRCDPISGHVSLYWYRQALGQGPEFLTYFNYEAQQDKSGLPNDRFSAERPEGSISTLTIQRTEQRDSAMYRCASSVRDTNTGELFFGEGSRLTVL.

DNA for the CDR3: TGCGCCAGCAGCCGTAGCCAGGGATCCAATAATTCACCCCTCCACTTT. Translated, it gives CASSRSQGSNNSPLHF. The chain links TRBV4-1 to TRBJ1-6; tentatively, D is TRBD1 (5 bases). Trimming took off 4 bases at V and 5 bases at J, with 15 bases between the two ends. Germline CDR1 reads MGHRA; CDR2 reads YSYEKL. The CDR3 has 16 amino acids.

The chain recombines TRBV19 with TRBJ1-6; perhaps TRBD1 as D (5 bases). Trimming stripped 5 bases from V and 6 bases from J, with 8 bases between. Germline V gene sequence: CDR1 LNHDA, CDR2 SQIVND (reference sequence). This CDR3 region has 13 residues. Here the CDR3 DNA reads TGTGCCAGTAGTGCGGGGCTTAATTCACCCCTCCACTTT. This gives the protein CASSAGLNSPLHF.

This chain joins TRBV7-3 and TRBJ2-5, with 15 bases aligning to TRBD2. V shed 5 bases and J 2 bases; nucleotides not matched to a gene: 6. The CDR3 runs 17 residues. Germline V gene lookup returns CDR1 SGHTA and CDR2 FQGTGA. The CDR3 protein is CASSPTGLAGGQETQYF. The CDR3 nucleotides read TGTGCCAGCAGCCCGACGGGACTAGCGGGGGGTCAAGAGACCCAGTACTTC.

In DNA form, the CDR3 reads TGTGCCAGCACCCCGACTAGCCCGGTTGGGGGAGGATACAATGAGCAGTTCTTC. Its protein product is CASTPTSPVGGGYNEQFF. The chain links TRBV25-1 to TRBJ2-1; 7 bases map to TRBD2. Losses at the gene ends were 7 bases for V and 4 bases for J; bases not matched to a gene: 19. Germline CDR1 is MGHDK and CDR2 is SYGVNS. This CDR3 contains 18 residues.

V and J are TRBV6-5 and TRBJ2-6; 7 bases agree with TRBD1. J lost 8 bases, V lost 7 bases, and 8 bases had no gene match. The germline CDR1 and CDR2 sequences are MNHEY and SVGAGI. The CDR3 extends over 14 amino acids. CDR3 protein: CASTMTGSPNVLTF. The CDR3 DNA is TGTGCCAGCACCATGACAGGGAGTCCCAACGTCCTGACTTTC.

The count of this clone is one. The chain combines TRBV7-2 with TRBJ2-7, with 11 bases identical to TRBD2. CDR1 is SGHTA and CDR2 is FQGNSA in the germline V gene. The CDR3 runs 16 residues. After removal of 2 bases from V and 2 bases from J, the junction contained 5 bases not matched to a gene. As DNA, the CDR3 is TGTGCCAGCAGCTTAACAGGGACTAGCGGTACCTACGAGCAGTACTTC. It specifies CASSLTGTSGTYEQYF.

V gene TRBV21-1 combines with J gene TRBJ2-5; the table calls TRBD2, which could not be checked here. TRBV21-1 is labeled a pseudogene. The CDR3 runs 14 residues. The CDR3 reads CASPEEGGQETQYF. The CDR3 DNA reads TGTGCCAGCCCGGAAGAAGGAGGCCAAGAGACCCAGTACTTC.

A single count supports this clone. J is TRBJ2-7 and V is TRBV5-1, with D unresolved. CDR3 length: 13 residues. The germline gives CDR1 SGHRS, CDR2 YFSETQ. Trimming shortened V by 0 bases and J by 3 bases, and 7 bases separated the two germline ends. Written as DNA, the CDR3 is TGCGCCAGCAGCTTGGGCCAGTACTACGAGCAGTACTTC. This translates into CASSLGQYYEQYF.